This is a list of T cell receptor beta chains from one sample in a study of molecular identifiers for immune sequencing clone quantification. A single record per CDR3 protein comes from TCRdb applying MiXCR to the PCR reads. The sample carries approximately 320,000 distinct CDR3 sequences, roughly 24% recorded once. The sequencing sample was made of naive CD8+ T cells from blood, with Jurkat cell RNA spiked in. The source of these receptors is a human donor in good health. Some libraries in this study had Jurkat cell RNA spiked in. CDR3s include the opening cysteine and the closing phenylalanine or tryptophan. The D gene is left open where the match is weak. Size is stated for part of the rows, as once, few or many counts, or as a class when the clone is expanded.

>13|TRBV7-2|TRBJ2-1|NA|NA
TGCGCCAGCAGCTGGAGCTCCTACAATGAGCAGATCTTC
CASSWSSYNEQIF
>14|TRBV4-3|TRBJ2-1|many|NA
TGCGCCAGCAGCCACTGGCCCGGCGGCAATGAGCAGTTCTTC
CASSHWPGGNEQFF
>14|TRBV6-5|TRBJ2-3|NA|TRBD2
TGCGCCAGCAGTTGCGGGGGACCGACAGATACGCAGTATTTT
CASSCGGPTDTQYF
>14|TRBV12-3/TRBV12-4|TRBJ1-5|NA|NA
TGTGCCAGCAGTTTCAGGGTGGGGTTGGGGGAGCAGCATTTT
CASSFRVGLGEQHF
>12|TRBV2|TRBJ2-3|many|NA
TGTGCCAGCTCCGGATTCACAGATACGCAGTATTTT
CASSGFTDTQYF
>13|TRBV7-9|TRBJ1-2|many|NA
TGTGCCAGCAGCTTATCGGGGGCATATGGCTACACCTTC
CASSLSGAYGYTF
>13|TRBV27|TRBJ2-1|few|NA
TGTGCCAGCAGTTGGACTGCGACAGTCGAGCAGTTCTTC
CASSWTATVEQFF
>15|TRBV7-9|TRBJ1-1|many|TRBD1
TGTGCCAGCAGCCCGGAGGAGGGGGCATGGACTGAAGCTTTCTTT
CASSPEEGAWTEAFF
>16|TRBV3-1|TRBJ1-2|NA|TRBD1
TGTGCCAGCAGCCCCCTCGTCACAGGGGCAGTCTATGGCTACACCTTC
CASSPLVTGAVYGYTF
>16|TRBV4-3|TRBJ2-4|many|TRBD1
TGCGCCAGCAGCCAAGATCGGGCCGAACAGGGGTACATTCAGTACTTC
CASSQDRAEQGYIQYF
>13|TRBV11-2|TRBJ2-7|few|NA
TGTGCCAGCAGCTTGACCCCCGGCGGGGAGCAGTACTTC
CASSLTPGGEQYF
>17|TRBV25-1|TRBJ2-7|NA|NA
TGTGCCAGCAGTGACCGGGCCGGCACTTATCTCCCCTACGAGCAGTATTTC
CASSDRAGTYLPYEQYF
>11|TRBV6-2/TRBV6-3|TRBJ1-1|NA|NA
TGTGCCAGCAGTACGACAAACGAAGCTTTCTTT
CASSTTNEAFF
>16|TRBV12-3/TRBV12-4|TRBJ2-3|many|NA
NA
CASSSSRGGPTDTQYF
>15|TRBV24-1|TRBJ2-1|NA|TRBD1
TGTGCCACCAGTGATAAGTGGACAGGGTACAATGAGCAGTTCTTC
CATSDKWTGYNEQFF
>12|TRBV6-5|TRBJ2-7|few|NA
TGTGCCAGCGGCGACATCCCCCTCGAGCAGTACTTC
CASGDIPLEQYF
>13|TRBV5-1|TRBJ1-1|once|NA
TGCGCCCGCACAAGGATGGGGGGCACTGAAGCTTTCTTT
CARTRMGGTEAFF
>16|TRBV2|TRBJ2-3|many|NA
TGTGCCAGCAGTGAAAGCTTAGCATTTATCACAGATACGCAGTATTTT
CASSESLAFITDTQYF
>14|TRBV5-4|TRBJ1-1|few|NA
TGTGCCAGCAGCTGGAACGTCATGAACACTGAAGCTTTCTTT
CASSWNVMNTEAFF
>13|TRBV6-2/TRBV6-3|TRBJ2-5|few|NA
TGTGCCAGCAGGGTTGCGTGGGGAGAGACCCAGTACTTC
CASRVAWGETQYF
>13|TRBV3-1|TRBJ1-5|NA|NA
TGTGCCAGCAGCCAAGGGCCGAATCAGCCCCAGCGTTTT
CASSQGPNQPQRF
>13|TRBV29-1|TRBJ1-2|many|TRBD1
TGCAGCGGTACGACAGGGAAGGACTATGGCTACACCTTC
CSGTTGKDYGYTF
>12|TRBV7-6|TRBJ2-3|many|NA
TGTGCCAGCAGCGAAGAAGCGGATACGCAGTATTTT
CASSEEADTQYF
>16|TRBV4-3|TRBJ2-7|few|NA
TGCGCCAGCAGCCAAGATTTTAGGGGTGGGTCCTACGAGCAGTACTTC
CASSQDFRGGSYEQYF
>15|TRBV4-2|TRBJ2-7|few|NA
TGTGCCAGCAGCCAAGGGGTCCGACTACAGTACGAGCAGTACTTC
CASSQGVRLQYEQYF
>15|TRBV18|TRBJ2-7|many|TRBD1
TGTGCCAGCTCACTCGAACCGGGACAGGGTTACGAGCAGTACTTC
CASSLEPGQGYEQYF
>16|TRBV2|TRBJ2-2|NA|NA
TGTGCCAGCAGTGAAGCGCTTGTCAGCTACACCGGGGAGCTGGTTTTT
CASSEALVSYTGELVF
>15|TRBV9|TRBJ1-1|NA|NA
TGTGCCAGCAGCGTCGACAGCAATAAAAACACTGAAGCTTTCTTT
CASSVDSNKNTEAFF
>16|TRBV12-3/TRBV12-4|TRBJ2-7|few|TRBD2
TGTGCCAGCAGCTCAAGCGGGAGGGCCTGGTCCTACGAGCAGTACTTC
CASSSSGRAWSYEQYF
>16|TRBV7-9|TRBJ1-4|few|NA
TGTGCCAGCAGCTTAGTGACCGAGAATTTTAATGAAAAACTGTTTTTT
CASSLVTENFNEKLFF
>14|TRBV30|TRBJ1-1|many|NA
TGTGCCTGGATCGAAATGGAGATGAACACTGAAGCTTTCTTT
CAWIEMEMNTEAFF
>15|TRBV27|TRBJ2-7|NA|NA
TGTGCCAGCAGTTTATTATTGGGATTCCCCTACGAGCAGTACTTC
CASSLLLGFPYEQYF
>14|TRBV5-4|TRBJ1-1|many|TRBD1
TGTGCCAGCAGCTACATAACAGGGGACGCTGAAGCTTTCTTT
CASSYITGDAEAFF
>16|TRBV20-1|TRBJ2-3|few|TRBD2
TGCAGTGCCCCGGGACTAGCGGGAGTTTTATCAGATACGCAGTATTTT
CSAPGLAGVLSDTQYF
>12|TRBV30|TRBJ1-1|many|NA
TGTGCCTGGAGTCCCCTCGATATTGAAGCTTTCTTT
CAWSPLDIEAFF
>14|TRBV4-1|TRBJ1-1|few|NA
TGCGCCAGCAGCCAAGTCAGGTTGGGAAATGAAGCTTTCTTT
CASSQVRLGNEAFF
>16|TRBV7-9|TRBJ1-1|many|NA
TGTGCCAGCAGCTTTGGCTTATTGAGCGGGGACGCTGAAGCTTTCTTT
CASSFGLLSGDAEAFF
>14|TRBV27|TRBJ1-2|NA|NA
TGTGCCAGCAGTCCCCCCGACAGAACATATGGCTACACCTTC
CASSPPDRTYGYTF
>17|TRBV4-3|TRBJ2-2|NA|TRBD2
TGCGCCAGCAGCCAAGATCTGGGCGGGAGCAACACCGGGGAGCTGTTTTTT
CASSQDLGGSNTGELFF
>17|TRBV11-2|TRBJ1-5|NA|TRBD1
TGCGCCAGCAGCTCTCCGGACAGGAACTATAGCAATCAGCCCCAGCATTTT
CASSSPDRNYSNQPQHF
>15|TRBV7-2|TRBJ1-1|NA|NA
TGTGCCGGCAGCTCGCTGACAGAGCTAAACACTGAAGCTTTCTTT
CAGSSLTELNTEAFF
>15|TRBV7-9|TRBJ2-3|few|TRBD2
TGTGCCAGCAGCTTGCTAGCGGGACACACAGATACGCAGTATTTT
CASSLLAGHTDTQYF
>13|TRBV15|TRBJ2-7|few|NA
TGTGCCACCTCTCACAGGACGTCCTACGAGCAGTACTTC
CATSHRTSYEQYF
>15|TRBV6-6|TRBJ2-7|many|NA
TGTGCCAGCAACCTAAGACAGGGAGGACCCTACGAGCAGTACTTC
CASNLRQGGPYEQYF
>15|TRBV4-1|TRBJ1-2|NA|NA
TGCGCCAGCAGCCAAGTAGGGGTAGGCAACTATGGCTACACCTTC
CASSQVGVGNYGYTF
>15|TRBV7-9|TRBJ1-5|many|TRBD1
TGTGCCAGCAGCCCGACAGGGCACGACCATCAGCCCCAGCATTTT
CASSPTGHDHQPQHF
>14|TRBV29-1|TRBJ1-1|few|NA
TGCAGCGTTCAAGATATCGGGTTTACTGCTGAAGCTTTCTTT
CSVQDIGFTAEAFF